The next 13 T cell receptor beta chains were all read from a single sample in a study of blood T cell repertoires in COVID-19. The assay was immunoSEQ multiplex PCR, and TCRdb's table has in-frame clones only and misses some. The sample gives roughly 150,000 clones, 85% to 90% of which show up once; roughly 9.6% is in the top ten. Sequenced input: peripheral blood. The receptors come from a woman of 80 years or more with acute or convalescent COVID-19.

The chain employs TRBV7-3 and TRBJ2-2, with D unclear. The V end was cut by 3 bases, the J end by 4 bases, with 9 bases between. CDR1 and CDR2 (germline): SGHTA, FQGTGA. This CDR3 contains 14 residues. As DNA, the CDR3 is TGTGCCAGCAGCTTGGGCCTGCCCACCGGGGAGCTGTTTTTT. As protein: CASSLGLPTGELFF.

This chain joins TRBV7-3 and TRBJ1-3, with 8 positions matching TRBD1. V shed 5 bases, J shed 7 bases, and the junction held 10 bases outside the gene matches. CDR1 and CDR2 from the germline V gene are SGHTA and FQGTGA. CDR3 length: 15 residues. The CDR3 DNA reads as TGTGCCAGCAGCCCGGGGACAGGAGCACCCAACACCATATATTTT. It yields the protein CASSPGTGAPNTIYF.

The genes are TRBV7-2 and TRBJ1-4, with TRBD1 as a possible D gene (5 bases). Germline CDR1 reads SGHTA; CDR2 reads FQGNSA. Trimming shortened V by 7 bases and J by 0 bases, and 12 bases separated the two germline ends. This CDR3 region has 15 residues. CDR3 sequence: CASTLTRATNEKLFF. The CDR3 coding sequence is TGTGCCAGCACCCTAACCAGGGCAACTAATGAAAAACTGTTTTTT.

This chain joins TRBV4-2 and TRBJ1-4; 8 nucleotides line up with TRBD1. The CDR3 has 14 residues. The junction had 2 bases not matched to a gene; V was cut back by 3 bases and J by 5 bases. Germline V gene data show CDR1 as LGHNA and CDR2 as YNFKEQ. The CDR3 is CASSHGTGNEKLFF. The CDR3 nucleotides read TGTGCCAGCAGCCACGGGACAGGAAATGAAAAACTGTTTTTT.

The rearrangement links TRBV5-1 to TRBJ1-3; 7 nucleotides agree with TRBD1. Germline assignment: CDR1 SGHRS and CDR2 YFSETQ. Losses at the gene ends were 3 bases for V and 0 bases for J; bases not matched to a gene: 3. This CDR3 is built from 15 residues. CDR3 loop: CASSYAGGSGNTIYF. The CDR3 coding sequence is TGCGCCAGCAGCTATGCAGGGGGCTCTGGAAACACCATATATTTT.

This clone turned up a few times. V and J are TRBV7-9 and TRBJ1-6, with unresolved D. Trimming shortened V by 4 bases and J by 0 bases, and 13 bases separated the two germline ends. CDR3 length equals 17 residues. Germline loops: CDR1 SEHNR, CDR2 FQNEAQ (reference sequence). The CDR3 spells CASSSTEGSSYNSPLHF. The CDR3 nucleotides read TGTGCCAGCAGCTCTACAGAGGGAAGCTCCTATAATTCACCCCTCCACTTT.

This clone came up a few times. As DNA, the CDR3 is TGTGCCAGCAGCCGCGGGGGACAGGGCGGCTATGGCTACACCTTC. It specifies CASSRGGQGGYGYTF. J is TRBJ1-2 and V is TRBV6-5; 9 positions agree with TRBD1. CDR1 MNHEY and CDR2 SVGAGI come from the germline V gene. The junction had 9 bases not matched to a gene; V was cut back by 6 bases and J by 4 bases. CDR3 length equals 15 residues.

The V gene is TRBV27, the J gene TRBJ1-1, with TRBD1 matching 11 bases. CDR3 length: 14 residues. Losses at the gene ends were 5 bases for V and 6 bases for J; bases not matched to a gene: 5. Germline assignment: CDR1 MNHEY and CDR2 SMNVEV (reference sequence). The CDR3 DNA reads TGTGCCAGCAGTACGGGGACAGGGGGGCCTGAAGCTTTCTTT. Translating gives CASSTGTGGPEAFF.

This clone came up a few times. The CDR3 reads CASSVRGREQYF. CDR3 in DNA: TGTGCCAGCAGTGTCAGGGGGCGCGAGCAGTACTTC. This sequence joins TRBV2 and TRBJ2-7; 8 bases agree with TRBD1. Looked up from germline, CDR1 is SNHLY and CDR2 is FYNNEI. After removal of 4 bases from V and 6 bases from J, the junction contained 2 bases not matched to a gene. There are 12 residues in the CDR3.

The CDR3 protein is CASSFPGYLNTEAFF. Written as DNA, the CDR3 is TGTGCCAGCAGTTTTCCAGGGTATTTGAACACTGAAGCTTTCTTT. The rearrangement links TRBV6-2 or TRBV6-3 to TRBJ1-1; D is perhaps TRBD1 (5 bases). The V end was cut by 4 bases, the J end by 0 bases, with 12 bases between. The CDR3 runs to 15 residues. Germline-derived CDR1 and CDR2 are MNHEY and SVGEGT.

J is TRBJ2-7 and V is TRBV5-4; 10 bases map to TRBD1. The V gene end was trimmed by 0 bases and the J gene end by 1 base; junction bases not matched to a gene: 1. This CDR3 has 15 residues. CDR1 is SGHNT, CDR2 YYREEE, per germline (reference sequence). CDR3 amino acids: CASSLGTGGSYEQYF. Written as DNA, the CDR3 is TGTGCCAGCAGCTTGGGGACAGGGGGATCCTACGAGCAGTACTTC.

This chain connects TRBV12-5 to TRBJ1-4; the D gene is possibly TRBD1 (5 bases). Germline V gene sequence: CDR1 LGHNT, CDR2 FRNRAP. Deletions cut 1 base from V and 8 bases from J, with 8 bases between. The CDR3 has 13 residues. CDR3 coding DNA: TGTGCTAGTGGTTTGGGCCGGGGGGAAAAACTGTTTTTT. This encodes CASGLGRGEKLFF.

V usage is TRBV27 and J usage is TRBJ1-2; TRBD1 is a possible D gene (5 bases). The V gene lost 7 bases and the J gene lost 4 bases, with 19 bases spanning the gap. The length of the CDR3 is 15 residues. The germline V gene encodes CDR1 MNHEY and CDR2 SMNVEV (reference sequence). CDR3 protein: CASTSVGGPFYGYTF. The CDR3 DNA sequence: TGTGCCAGCACTTCCGTCGGGGGTCCCTTCTATGGCTACACCTTC.